This TCR beta chain derives from a study of identifying expanded T cells in peripheral blood. Using immunoSEQ multiplex PCR, the repertoire was profiled, and TCRdb retains in-frame clones only, with some absent. The data hold fewer than 130,000 clones, with roughly 89% observed a single time. This CDR3 is 13 amino acids long. Per the germline V gene, CDR1 is SGHRS and CDR2 is YFSETQ. The V and J ends lost 7 bases and 6 bases respectively, with 15 bases between them. The chain couples TRBV5-1 to TRBJ2-3; D is unclear. The specimen sequenced was blood. The sequence derives from a person aged 18 to 75 in good health. This CDR3 is CASGEPPADTQYF. The DNA of the CDR3 is TGCGCCAGCGGCGAACCCCCGGCGGATACGCAGTATTTT.